The 4 T cell receptor beta chains given below trace back to one sample, sequenced in a study of blood T cell repertoires in COVID-19. This table comes from immunoSEQ multiplex PCR, and its TCRdb copy is limited to in-frame clones, with some not included. This repertoire shows hundreds of thousands of clones, about 90% found once; its top ten account for approximately 15%. Sequences were obtained from PBMCs or T cells enriched from blood (not recorded which). These receptors originate from a young man who had been exposed to COVID-19.

The chain couples TRBV6-2 or TRBV6-3 to TRBJ2-5; TRBD2 might be the D (6 bases). Trimming took off 8 bases at V and 11 bases at J, with 18 bases between the two ends. The germline CDR1 and CDR2 sequences are MNHEY and SVGEGT. This CDR3 is 12 amino acids long. The CDR3 region has the DNA TGTGCCAGCGGCCAGGCGGGGCCCCAACAGTACTTC. Protein sequence: CASGQAGPQQYF.

The genes are TRBV19 and TRBJ1-4, with 9 positions matching TRBD1. V gave up 8 bases and J gave up 5 bases; unmatched junction bases: 6. Germline lookup yields CDR1 LNHDA and CDR2 SQIVND (reference sequence). This CDR3 has 14 residues. CDR3 loop: CASGNRGQNEKLFF. The CDR3 DNA follows: TGTGCCAGTGGGAACAGGGGGCAAAATGAAAAACTGTTTTTT.

The chain couples TRBV9 to TRBJ2-7, with TRBD2 identical over 7 bases. J was trimmed by 6 bases and V by 2 bases; bases with no gene match: 8. The V gene's germline CDR1 is SGDLS and CDR2 YYNGEE. CDR3 length equals 14 residues. DNA for the CDR3: TGTGCCAGCAGCGTGGGGGGAGGGTTCGGCGAGCAGTACTTC. Translating gives CASSVGGGFGEQYF.

This rearrangement joins TRBV7-7 to TRBJ2-5, with D tentatively TRBD2 (6 bases). The ends were cut back, 6 bases at V and 5 bases at J, with 25 bases in the middle. The CDR3 has 17 amino acids. Germline CDR1 is SSHAT and CDR2 is FNYEAQ (reference sequence). This CDR3 is CASSPGPLVGGGETQYF. CDR3 in DNA: TGTGCCAGCAGTCCCGGGCCTCTAGTGGGGGGTGGGGAGACCCAGTACTTC.